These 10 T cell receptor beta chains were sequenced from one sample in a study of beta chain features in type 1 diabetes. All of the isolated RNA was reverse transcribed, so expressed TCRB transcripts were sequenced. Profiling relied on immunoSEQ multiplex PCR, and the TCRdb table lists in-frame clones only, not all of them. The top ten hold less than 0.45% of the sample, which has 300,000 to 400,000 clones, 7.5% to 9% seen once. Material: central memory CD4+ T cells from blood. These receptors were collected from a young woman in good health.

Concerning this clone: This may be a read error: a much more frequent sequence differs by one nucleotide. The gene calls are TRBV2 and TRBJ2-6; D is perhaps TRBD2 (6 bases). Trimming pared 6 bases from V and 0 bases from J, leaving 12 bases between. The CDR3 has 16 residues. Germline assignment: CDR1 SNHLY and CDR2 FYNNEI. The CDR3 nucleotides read TGTGCCAGCAGCGCGGGACGGATCTCTGGGGCCAACGTCCTGACTTTC. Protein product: CASSAGRISGANVLTF.

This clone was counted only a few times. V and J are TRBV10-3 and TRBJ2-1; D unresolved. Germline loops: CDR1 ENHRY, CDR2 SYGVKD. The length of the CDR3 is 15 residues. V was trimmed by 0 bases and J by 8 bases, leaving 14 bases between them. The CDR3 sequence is CAISESTPDEDEQFF. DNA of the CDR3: TGTGCCATCAGTGAGTCGACCCCAGATGAGGATGAGCAGTTCTTC.

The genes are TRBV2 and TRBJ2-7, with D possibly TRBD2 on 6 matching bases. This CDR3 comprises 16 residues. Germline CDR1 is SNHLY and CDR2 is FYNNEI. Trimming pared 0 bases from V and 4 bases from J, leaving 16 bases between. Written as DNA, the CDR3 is TGTGCCAGCAGTGAAGCACCCCCGGCGGGGACGTACGAGCAGTACTTC. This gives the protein CASSEAPPAGTYEQYF.

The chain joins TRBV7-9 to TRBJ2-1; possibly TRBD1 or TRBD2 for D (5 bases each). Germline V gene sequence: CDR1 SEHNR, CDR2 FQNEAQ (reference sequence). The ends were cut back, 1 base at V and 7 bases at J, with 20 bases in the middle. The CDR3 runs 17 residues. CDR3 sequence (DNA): TGTGCCAGCAGCTTAGAGGGATACCACGGGACCTCGAATGAGCAGTTCTTC. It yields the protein CASSLEGYHGTSNEQFF. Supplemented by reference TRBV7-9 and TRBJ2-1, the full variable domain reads DTGVSQNPRHKITKRGQNVTFRCDPISEHNRLYWYRQTLGQGPEFLTYFQNEAQLEKSRLLSDRFSAERPKGSFSTLEIQRTEQGDSAMYLCASSLEGYHGTSNEQFFGPGTRLTVL.

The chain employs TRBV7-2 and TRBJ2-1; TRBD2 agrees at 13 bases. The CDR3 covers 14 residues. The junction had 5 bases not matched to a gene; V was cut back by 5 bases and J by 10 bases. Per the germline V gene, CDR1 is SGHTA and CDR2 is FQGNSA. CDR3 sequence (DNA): TGTGCCAGCAGCCGGACTAGCGGGAGTTGGGAGCAGTTCTTC. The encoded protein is CASSRTSGSWEQFF.

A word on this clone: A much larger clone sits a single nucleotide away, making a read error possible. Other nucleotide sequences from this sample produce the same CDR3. For the CDR3, the DNA is TGTGCCAGCAGCTCCCTATCCACAGATACGCAGTATTTT. This encodes CASSSLSTDTQYF. The chain is built from TRBV7-8 and TRBJ2-3; D uncertain. The CDR3 has 13 residues. Germline loops: CDR1 SGHVS, CDR2 FQNEAQ. Trimming removed 4 bases from V and 2 bases from J, with 7 bases in between.

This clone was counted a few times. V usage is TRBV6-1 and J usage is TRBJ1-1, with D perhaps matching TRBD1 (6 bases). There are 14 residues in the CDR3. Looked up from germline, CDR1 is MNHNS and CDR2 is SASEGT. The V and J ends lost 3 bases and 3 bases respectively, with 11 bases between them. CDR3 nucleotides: TGTGCCAGCAGTGACAGGGGCGCGGACACTGAAGCTTTCTTT. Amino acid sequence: CASSDRGADTEAFF.

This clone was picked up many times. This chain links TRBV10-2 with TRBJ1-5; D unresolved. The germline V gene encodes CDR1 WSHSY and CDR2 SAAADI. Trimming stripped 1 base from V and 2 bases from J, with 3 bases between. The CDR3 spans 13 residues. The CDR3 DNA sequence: TGCGCCAGCAGTGAGTTGGGCAATCAGCCCCAGCATTTT. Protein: CASSELGNQPQHF.

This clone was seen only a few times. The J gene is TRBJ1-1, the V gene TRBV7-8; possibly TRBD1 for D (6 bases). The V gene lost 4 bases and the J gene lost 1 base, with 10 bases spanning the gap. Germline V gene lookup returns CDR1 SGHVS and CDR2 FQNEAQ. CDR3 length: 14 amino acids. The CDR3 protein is CASSSGVGNTEAFF. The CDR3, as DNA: TGTGCCAGCAGCTCAGGGGTCGGGAACACTGAAGCTTTCTTT. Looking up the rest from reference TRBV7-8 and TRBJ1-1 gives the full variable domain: GAGVSQSPRYKVAKRGQDVALRCDPISGHVSLFWYQQALGQGPEFLTYFQNEAQLDKSGLPSDRFFAERPEGSVSTLKIQRTQQEDSAVYLCASSSGVGNTEAFFGQGTRLTVV.

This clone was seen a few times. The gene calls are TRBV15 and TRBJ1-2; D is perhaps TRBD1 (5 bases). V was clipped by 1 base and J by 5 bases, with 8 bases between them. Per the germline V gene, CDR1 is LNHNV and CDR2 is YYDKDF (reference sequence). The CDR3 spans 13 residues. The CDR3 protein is CATSRGRQYGYTF. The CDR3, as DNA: TGTGCCACCAGCAGAGGAAGACAGTATGGCTACACCTTC.